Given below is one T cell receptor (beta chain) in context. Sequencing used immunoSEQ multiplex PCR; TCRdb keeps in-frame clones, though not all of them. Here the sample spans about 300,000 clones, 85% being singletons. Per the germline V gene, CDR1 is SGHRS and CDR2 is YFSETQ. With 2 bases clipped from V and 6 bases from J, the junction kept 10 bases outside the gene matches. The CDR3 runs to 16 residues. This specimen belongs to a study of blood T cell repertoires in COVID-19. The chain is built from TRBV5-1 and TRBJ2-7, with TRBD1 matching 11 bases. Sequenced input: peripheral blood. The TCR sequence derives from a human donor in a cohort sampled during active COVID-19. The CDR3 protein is CASSFGRGQGAGEQYF. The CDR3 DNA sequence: TGCGCCAGCAGCTTCGGAAGAGGACAGGGGGCGGGCGAGCAGTACTTC.